The 6 T cell receptor beta chains reported below all come from one sample, sequenced in a study of blood T cell repertoires in COVID-19. This table comes from immunoSEQ multiplex PCR, and its TCRdb copy is limited to in-frame clones, with some not included. This sample has approximately 380,000 clones, with about nine tenths found just once. The sequenced material came from PBMCs or T cells enriched from blood (not recorded which). These receptors all stem from a woman between 35 and 50 years old who had been exposed to COVID-19.

The chain has TRBV30 and TRBJ1-5; D is unclear. The CDR3 runs 15 residues. Germline-derived CDR1 and CDR2 are GTSNPN and SVGIG (reference sequence). Trimming removed 0 bases at V and 5 bases at J, with 14 bases between. The CDR3 DNA follows: TGTGCCTGGAGTGTAGGCGGTGCGTCGGATCAGCCCCAGCATTTT. Protein sequence: CAWSVGGASDQPQHF.

The rearrangement uses TRBV9 and TRBJ2-1, with 7 bases aligning to TRBD2. CDR3 length equals 13 residues. Germline values: CDR1 SGDLS, CDR2 YYNGEE. V was pared by 0 bases and J by 9 bases, with 3 bases of the junction left unmatched. The CDR3 nucleotides are TGTGCCAGCAGCGTAGTCCGGACTAGTGAGCAGTTCTTC. Its translation is CASSVVRTSEQFF.

This chain connects TRBV2 to TRBJ1-3; D is unclear. Germline values: CDR1 SNHLY, CDR2 FYNNEI. With 0 bases removed from V and 4 bases from J, the gap between germline ends came to 13 bases. The CDR3 length is 16 residues. The CDR3 is CASSEALRVEGNTIYF. In DNA, the CDR3 is TGTGCCAGCAGTGAAGCGCTTCGGGTGGAAGGAAACACCATATATTTT.

This sequence joins TRBV7-9 and TRBJ1-1; 11 nucleotides match TRBD1. V was pared by 5 bases and J by 0 bases, with 2 bases of the junction left unmatched. The CDR3 extends over 15 amino acids. Per the germline V gene, CDR1 is SEHNR and CDR2 is FQNEAQ (reference sequence). The CDR3 DNA is TGTGCCAGCAGCGGGGACAGGGGGTTGAACACTGAAGCTTTCTTT. Translated: CASSGDRGLNTEAFF.

The CDR3 protein is CASTFRGLDEKLFF. The CDR3 nucleotides are TGTGCCAGCACGTTCAGGGGGTTGGATGAAAAACTGTTTTTT. The rearrangement links TRBV7-9 to TRBJ1-4; 7 nucleotides line up with TRBD1. CDR1 is SEHNR, CDR2 FQNEAQ, per germline (reference sequence). V lost 7 bases and J lost 6; bases outside the gene matches: 8. The CDR3 totals 14 residues.

The gene calls are TRBV19 and TRBJ1-1; no reliable D call. V gave up 3 bases and J gave up 1 base, with 15 bases separating them. CDR3 length equals 16 residues. Germline lookup yields CDR1 LNHDA and CDR2 SQIVND (reference sequence). CDR3 residues: CASSIAPGEANTEAFF. As DNA, the CDR3 is TGTGCCAGTAGTATCGCCCCCGGGGAGGCGAACACTGAAGCTTTCTTT.